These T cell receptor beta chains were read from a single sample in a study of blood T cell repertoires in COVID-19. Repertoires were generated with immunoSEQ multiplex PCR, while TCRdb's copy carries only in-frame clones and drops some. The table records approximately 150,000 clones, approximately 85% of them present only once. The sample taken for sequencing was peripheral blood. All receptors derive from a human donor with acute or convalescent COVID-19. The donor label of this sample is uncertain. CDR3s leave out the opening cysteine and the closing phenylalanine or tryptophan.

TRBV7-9,ASYRPGQGPDYGYT
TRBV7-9,ASSSNMGHPNTEAF
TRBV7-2,ASSFFIRTGTNTGELF
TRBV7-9,ASSTYRGRMNTEAF
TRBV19,ASTQRGSSYEQY
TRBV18,ASPLTSGSLDEQF
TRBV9,ASSKGLAGGSDIQY
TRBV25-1,ASSDARGQGNQPQH
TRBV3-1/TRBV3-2,ASSPRDTAPGELF
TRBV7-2,ASRPGFGTEAF
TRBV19,ASSITTGSNQPQH
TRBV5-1,ASSPGQGSTDTQY
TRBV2,ASSGTGGLNTIY
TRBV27,ASRRRTGTSGSNEQF
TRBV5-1,ASSLAGEGDTDTQY
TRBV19,ASSIGASGSNTGELF
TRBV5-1,ASSLGGSGKEKLF
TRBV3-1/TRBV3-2,ASTSGANLVGEQY
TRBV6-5,ASSYLGQGAGGYT
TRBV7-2,ASSPRSKRGGTDTQY
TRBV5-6,ASSLDLNQPQH
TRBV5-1,ASSIPAGKGDTQY
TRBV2,ASSPREGSEKLF
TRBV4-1,ASSQDPSGIIANTGELF
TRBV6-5,ASSYGGRFRPEALH
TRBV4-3,ASSILKGAFNEKLF
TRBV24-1,ATSDLLGTSMDTQY
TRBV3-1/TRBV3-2,ASSQDRAGASSYEQY
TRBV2,ASSEEATGYT
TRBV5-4,ASSWRQGGEQF
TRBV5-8,ASMRESYNSPLH
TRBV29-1,SREGGSTDTQY
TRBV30,AWSVWGTSGKFNEQF
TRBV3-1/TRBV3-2,ASSLGQGAGSGYGYT
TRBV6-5,ASSYTTGTDSPLH
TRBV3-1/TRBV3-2,ASTLGGKGREKLF
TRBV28,ASSLPDSPNQPQH
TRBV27,ASSLMGGTDTEAF
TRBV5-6,ASILQGTYGYT
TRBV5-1,ASSEQGGINTIY
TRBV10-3,AISEGLAGETQY
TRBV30,AWRDSGRFGEQF